These 5 T cell receptor beta chains were all obtained from the same sample, sequenced in a study of shared clonotypes between healthy human individuals. The assay was immunoSEQ multiplex PCR, and TCRdb's table has in-frame clones only and misses some. The table lists roughly 1,500,000 clones, nearly 99% of them singletons. What was sequenced was naive CD4+ T cells sorted from blood. The subset denotes: CD45RA+ positively selected. The receptors originated from a man aged 25-45 years in good health.

This chain connects TRBV6-1 to TRBJ1-5; TRBD1 is a possible D gene (5 bases). V lost 3 bases, J lost 6 bases, and 18 bases lay in between. CDR1 is MNHNS, CDR2 SASEGT, per germline. CDR3 length: 16 amino acids. The CDR3: CASSERTIPDGQPQHF. For the CDR3, the DNA is TGTGCCAGCAGTGAGAGGACAATTCCCGACGGTCAGCCCCAGCATTTT.

The genes are TRBV2 and TRBJ2-2; D is uncertain. Germline V CDR1 and CDR2: SNHLY, FYNNEI. V dropped 6 bases and J dropped 0 bases, with 8 bases sitting between them. The CDR3 runs 14 residues. The CDR3 reads CASRGNPNTGELFF. The CDR3 DNA follows: TGTGCCAGCAGGGGGAACCCGAACACCGGGGAGCTGTTTTTT.

The rearrangement links TRBV28 to TRBJ2-7; TRBD2 matches 12 bases. The CDR3 is 20 amino acids. Looked up from germline, CDR1 is MDHEN and CDR2 is SYDVKM. V dropped 6 bases and J dropped 0; count of bases not matched to a gene: 18. The CDR3 nucleotides are TGTGCCAGCAGCAAAACTTCCTGGACTAGCGGGAAACCCTTCTCCTACGAGCAGTACTTC. Its protein product is CASSKTSWTSGKPFSYEQYF.

The chain couples TRBV29-1 to TRBJ2-7; 7 bases are shared with TRBD1. V lost 8 bases, J lost 2 bases, and 9 bases stayed unmatched. The CDR3 totals 13 residues. Per germline, CDR1 SQVTM and CDR2 ANQGSEA. Here the CDR3 reads CSSIDRETYEQYF. CDR3 in DNA: TGCAGCTCAATCGACAGGGAAACCTACGAGCAGTACTTC.

This chain links TRBV18 with TRBJ1-2, with D maybe TRBD1 (6 bases). V lost 4 bases, J lost 5 bases, and 26 bases lay in between. Germline V lookup: CDR1 KGHSH, CDR2 LQKENI. CDR3 size: 18 residues. The CDR3 sequence: CASSRISGQQVSSYGYTF. The CDR3 bases are TGTGCCAGCTCACGGATATCAGGACAGCAAGTCTCCTCTTATGGCTACACCTTC.